A selection of T cell receptor beta chains follows, all from one sample in a study of precursors of human CD4 cytotoxic T cells. TCRdb redid the calling of the reads with MiXCR, one entry per CDR3 protein. This sample carries around 150 distinct CDR3 sequences, approximately 32% of them seen once, and the ten largest clones take just over 65%. The specimen was memory CD4+ T cells from blood (PBMCs). The receptors stem from a human donor in good health. CDR3s include the opening cysteine and the closing phenylalanine or tryptophan. A D gene is named only where the DNA matches it firmly. Rows give clone size only sometimes, using once, few, many, or a class for an expanded clone.

cdr3_aa | cdr3_nt | clone_size | v_call | d_call | j_call
CASSVLGQVSNQPQHF | TGTGCCAGCAGTGTATTAGGACAGGTTAGCAATCAGCCCCAGCATTTT | - | TRBV6-1 | TRBD1 | TRBJ1-5
CASSLKTGSSYEQYF | TGCGCCAGCAGCTTGAAGACAGGGAGCTCCTACGAGCAGTACTTC | large | TRBV5-1 | TRBD1 | TRBJ2-7
CASSWEGLNIQYF | TGTGCCAGCAGTTGGGAGGGGCTAAACATTCAGTACTTC | large | TRBV12-3/TRBV12-4 | TRBD2 | TRBJ2-4
CSGRYSGEETQYF | TGCAGCGGACGCTACTCAGGGGAAGAGACCCAGTACTTC | large | TRBV29-1 | - | TRBJ2-5
CASSPLDRDYNEQFF | TGTGCCAGCAGCCCCCTGGACAGGGATTACAATGAGCAGTTCTTC | large | TRBV5-4 | TRBD1 | TRBJ2-1
CASSRQGGGKMNTEAFF | TGTGCCAGCAGCCGACAGGGAGGGGGGAAAATGAACACTGAAGCTTTCTTT | large | TRBV12-3/TRBV12-4 | TRBD1 | TRBJ1-1
CASGGTSGRETQYF | TGCGCCAGCGGCGGGACTAGCGGGAGAGAGACCCAGTACTTC | - | TRBV10-2 | TRBD2 | TRBJ2-5
CASMIDEQFF | TGTGCCAGCATGATAGATGAGCAGTTCTTC | - | TRBV2 | - | TRBJ2-1
CASSERPWVGNTEAFF | TGTGCCAGCAGTGAAAGGCCGTGGGTCGGGAACACTGAAGCTTTCTTT | large | TRBV25-1 | - | TRBJ1-1
CASSLGARETGEQYF | TGCGCCAGCAGCTTGGGCGCGCGGGAGACGGGCGAGCAGTACTTC | few | TRBV5-1 | TRBD2 | TRBJ2-7
CASTPTSGHTDTQYF | TGTGCCAGCACCCCGACTAGCGGGCACACAGATACGCAGTATTTT | large | TRBV2 | TRBD2 | TRBJ2-3
CASSLSGPSLYF | TGTGCCAGCAGTTTGTCGGGGCCCTCCTTGTACTTC | large | TRBV12-3/TRBV12-4 | - | TRBJ2-5
CASSLDLVAGELFF | TGCGCCAGCAGCTTGGATCTAGTAGCCGGGGAGCTGTTTTTT | - | TRBV5-1 | - | TRBJ2-2
CASSQVGSLTDTQYF | TGTGCCAGCAGCCAAGTTGGCAGCCTCACAGATACGCAGTATTTT | large | TRBV4-2 | - | TRBJ2-3
CASSSGGGTQYF | TGTGCCAGCAGTTCGGGGGGAGGGACGCAGTATTTT | - | TRBV12-3/TRBV12-4 | TRBD2 | TRBJ2-3
CASSLWSFGAQTDTQYF | TGTGCCAGCAGTTTATGGAGCTTTGGGGCCCAAACAGATACGCAGTATTTT | large | TRBV28 | - | TRBJ2-3
CASSLGVGEQYF | TGTGCCAGCAGTTTGGGGGTAGGCGAGCAGTACTTC | few | TRBV27 | - | TRBJ2-7
CSARELGYGYTF | TGCAGTGCTAGAGAGTTAGGGTATGGCTACACCTTC | hyperexpanded | TRBV20-1 | - | TRBJ1-2
CSVEKDRNIQYF | TGCAGTGTCGAGAAAGACCGAAACATTCAGTACTTC | - | TRBV29-1 | - | TRBJ2-4
CASSSTGPRNQPQHF | TGTGCCAGCAGTTCGACAGGACCTCGGAATCAGCCCCAGCATTTT | once | TRBV6-1 | - | TRBJ1-5
CASSLGLAGASDTQYF | TGTGCCAGCAGTTTAGGGCTAGCGGGAGCATCGGATACGCAGTATTTT | - | TRBV12-3/TRBV12-4 | TRBD2 | TRBJ2-3
CASSYTTGVDQPQHF | TGTGCCAGCAGTTACACTACAGGGGTTGATCAGCCCCAGCATTTT | - | TRBV6-2/TRBV6-3 | TRBD1 | TRBJ1-5
CSVSRIGWEEDGYTF | TGCAGCGTTTCCCGAATCGGTTGGGAGGAAGATGGCTACACCTTC | few | TRBV29-1 | - | TRBJ1-2
CASSLRIGTMNQETQYF | TGTGCCAGCAGCTTAAGAATCGGGACGATGAACCAAGAGACCCAGTACTTC | - | TRBV11-2 | - | TRBJ2-5
CASSQDGQRSSYEQYF | TGTGCCAGCAGCCAAGATGGTCAGAGAAGCTCCTACGAGCAGTACTTC | - | TRBV4-2 | - | TRBJ2-7
CASSVGGYGYTF | TGTGCCAGCAGCGTAGGTGGTTATGGCTACACCTTC | large | TRBV9 | - | TRBJ1-2
CSSSLGLAGETQYF | TGCTCCAGCAGCTTGGGGCTAGCGGGAGAGACCCAGTACTTC | once | TRBV5-1 | TRBD2 | TRBJ2-5
CASSSPLGTGKSPLYF | TGTGCCAGCAGTTCCCCGTTGGGGACAGGGAAGTCACCCCTCTACTTT | - | TRBV6-5 | TRBD1 | TRBJ1-6
CASSFGTVIYNEQFF | TGTGCCAGCAGTTTCGGGACAGTGATATACAATGAGCAGTTCTTC | large | TRBV12-3/TRBV12-4 | TRBD1 | TRBJ2-1
CASSQGGRLVNNEQFF | TGTGCCAGCAGCCAGGGCGGGAGACTGGTTAACAATGAGCAGTTCTTC | - | TRBV3-1 | TRBD2 | TRBJ2-1
CASSYLGLREWDSGNTIYF | TGTGCCAGCAGTTACTTAGGACTCAGGGAGTGGGACTCTGGAAACACCATATATTTT | - | TRBV6-6 | - | TRBJ1-3
CASILTGTYNSPLHF | TGTGCCAGCATCCTGACAGGGACCTATAATTCACCCCTCCACTTT | once | TRBV12-3/TRBV12-4 | TRBD1 | TRBJ1-6
CATSRDPYLRGYNEQFF | TGTGCCACCAGCAGAGATCCCTACCTCAGGGGCTACAATGAGCAGTTCTTC | - | TRBV15 | - | TRBJ2-1
CASSQTRESSYNEQFF | TGCGCCAGCAGCCAGACGCGGGAGAGCTCCTACAATGAGCAGTTCTTC | - | TRBV5-1 | TRBD2 | TRBJ2-1
CSARRRLSGRVGEQFF | TGCAGTGCTAGACGAAGACTAAGCGGGAGGGTCGGTGAGCAGTTCTTC | few | TRBV20-1 | TRBD2 | TRBJ2-1
CASSQGGQGRSPLHF | TGTGCCAGCAGCCAAGGAGGGCAGGGGAGGTCACCCCTCCACTTT | once | TRBV3-1 | - | TRBJ1-6
CASSYSNPQGRHEQYF | TGTGCCAGCAGTTACTCCAACCCGCAGGGGAGGCACGAGCAGTACTTC | few | TRBV6-5 | - | TRBJ2-7
CASSLAGLAVDTQYF | TGTGCCAGCAGCTTAGCAGGACTAGCGGTAGATACGCAGTATTTT | large | TRBV7-2 | TRBD2 | TRBJ2-3
CASSLGPAVNSPLHF | TGTGCCAGCAGCTTGGGTCCGGCAGTAAATTCACCCCTCCACTTT | large | TRBV5-5 | - | TRBJ1-6
CASTVGQGLHSNQPQHF | TGTGCCAGCACCGTGGGACAGGGGCTCCATAGCAATCAGCCCCAGCATTTT | large | TRBV5-6 | TRBD1 | TRBJ1-5
CASSLVDRGNTEAFF | TGTGCCAGCAGCTTAGTTGACAGGGGGAACACTGAAGCTTTCTTT | - | TRBV7-8 | TRBD1 | TRBJ1-1
CASSYDRGTQSEQYF | TGTGCCAGCAGTTACGATAGGGGGACCCAGTCCGAGCAGTACTTC | large | TRBV6-5 | - | TRBJ2-7
CASNRNYEQYF | TGTGCCAGCAATAGAAACTACGAGCAGTACTTC | once | TRBV28 | - | TRBJ2-7
CASSLAGGTYNEQYF | TGCGCCAGCAGCTTGGCGGGGGGCACTTACAACGAGCAGTACTTC | - | TRBV5-1 | - | TRBJ2-7
CASSYSSGAGYTF | TGTGCCAGCAGTTACTCGAGCGGGGCTGGCTACACCTTC | large | TRBV6-6 | - | TRBJ1-2
CASSVDTYGRETQYF | TGTGCCAGCAGCGTAGATACCTACGGGAGAGAGACCCAGTACTTC | few | TRBV9 | - | TRBJ2-5
CASSSTGDTGELFF | TGTGCCAGCAGTTCGACAGGGGACACCGGGGAGCTGTTTTTT | large | TRBV28 | TRBD1 | TRBJ2-2
CAISDREETQYF | TGTGCCATCAGTGACAGGGAAGAGACCCAGTACTTC | hyperexpanded | TRBV10-3 | - | TRBJ2-5
CASSLGQGASVGELFF | TGTGCCAGCAGTTTAGGACAGGGGGCTAGTGTCGGGGAGCTGTTTTTT | large | TRBV27 | TRBD1 | TRBJ2-2
CASRRTGLADTQYF | TGTGCCAGCAGACGGACAGGGTTGGCAGATACGCAGTATTTT | - | TRBV2 | TRBD1 | TRBJ2-3
CASTAEGGELFF | TGTGCCAGCACCGCGGAAGGGGGGGAGCTGTTTTTT | - | TRBV6-6 | - | TRBJ2-2
CASSQELGRGGRNEQFF | TGTGCCAGCAGCCAAGAATTGGGCCGAGGCGGGAGAAATGAGCAGTTCTTC | few | TRBV4-2 | TRBD2 | TRBJ2-1
CASRATGGDYNEQFF | TGTGCCAGCAGAGCGACAGGGGGAGACTACAATGAGCAGTTCTTC | large | TRBV12-3/TRBV12-4 | TRBD1 | TRBJ2-1
CSARGRVGLSNQPQHF | TGCAGTGCTAGAGGAAGGGTGGGGTTGAGCAATCAGCCCCAGCATTTT | - | TRBV20-1 | - | TRBJ1-5
CASSPQETQYF | TGTGCCAGCTCACCCCAAGAGACCCAGTACTTC | large | TRBV18 | - | TRBJ2-5
CASSQSRSLSGNTIYF | TGTGCCAGCAGCCAATCGAGGAGCCTCTCTGGAAACACCATATATTTT | - | TRBV16 | - | TRBJ1-3
CASSLAVQETQYF | TGTGCCAGCAGCCTAGCGGTCCAAGAGACCCAGTACTTC | large | TRBV7-2 | TRBD2 | TRBJ2-5
CASSPGTSGRYEQYF | TGTGCCAGCAGTCCGGGGACTAGCGGGAGGTACGAGCAGTACTTC | large | TRBV12-3/TRBV12-4 | TRBD2 | TRBJ2-7
CASNTGATWDEQFF | TGCGCCAGCAACACGGGAGCGACATGGGATGAGCAGTTCTTC | - | TRBV4-1 | - | TRBJ2-1